This is a list of T cell receptor beta chains from one sample in a study of cytomegalovirus exposure and HLA in healthy donors. Libraries were prepared by immunoSEQ multiplex PCR; TCRdb keeps only in-frame clonotypes and omits some of them. The data contain around 300,000 clones, 80% to 90% of them singletons. Sequencing was carried out using PBMCs. The source of these receptors is a woman aged 40-49 years in good health and CMV-seropositive. The conserved cysteine and the conserved F or W are not part of the CDR3 here.

j_gene	v_gene	CDR3aa
TRBJ1-4	TRBV5-4	ASSLAGTNEKLF
TRBJ1-1	TRBV2	AGRGGGWNTEAF
TRBJ2-1	TRBV11-2	ASGREGLGEQF
TRBJ2-7	TRBV6-5	ASSSRGTSGSYEQY
TRBJ1-2	TRBV28	ASSIRRGQHYGYT
TRBJ2-6	TRBV7-9	ASSSEKGTPRSGANVLT
TRBJ2-1	TRBV4-2	ASSQDSASGRTMYNEQF
TRBJ2-7	TRBV19	ASSETSGGLYEQY
TRBJ1-5	TRBV30	ASGTGGAQPQH
TRBJ2-1	TRBV6-5	ASSDEGSSYNEQF
TRBJ1-1	TRBV11-2	ASRSDSGRGTEAF
TRBJ1-5	TRBV27	ASSLSGTEYSNQPQH
TRBJ2-7	TRBV7-9	ASSTQGLEQY
TRBJ2-7	TRBV7-8	ASSLQLRDTSSYEQY
TRBJ2-7	TRBV5-4	ASSLVLDRASTKQY
TRBJ2-3	TRBV27	ASSLSVGVPDTQY
TRBJ2-1	TRBV7-6	ASSLEGRAGGYNEQF
TRBJ2-7	TRBV29-1	SAGDRGHEQY
TRBJ1-2	TRBV9	ASSVRNYGYT
TRBJ2-1	TRBV7-2	ASSLGQYNEQF
TRBJ2-3	TRBV5-6	ASSTPGTSRNTQY
TRBJ2-1	TRBV5-4	ASSLAPGQGGNEQF
TRBJ1-2	TRBV30	AWSPIMDLDRGFDGYT
TRBJ1-2	TRBV28	ASSRTGEYGYT
TRBJ2-7	TRBV5-1	ASSLAMGGQGPYEQY
TRBJ2-2	TRBV11-2	ASSLSGTNTGELF
TRBJ1-6	TRBV6-1	ASSELSGRLSSYNSPLH
TRBJ2-7	TRBV28	ASSPPRGQRWYEQY
TRBJ2-1	TRBV5-4	ASGTSGLRGEQF
TRBJ1-6	TRBV28	ASSQTGEFSPLH
TRBJ2-7	TRBV9	ASSVGTGDFYEQY
TRBJ2-1	TRBV10-3	ASSAGTGGFFEQF
TRBJ2-3	TRBV5-1	ASSLSLFTSTDTQY
TRBJ2-7	TRBV28	ASSLTSPYEQY
TRBJ2-2	TRBV7-2	ASSPRLAGGLRHTGELF
TRBJ1-5	TRBV6-8	ASRRQNNQPQH
TRBJ1-2	TRBV6-5	ASSRQNLYGYT
TRBJ2-5	TRBV30	AWRGGRETQY
TRBJ1-1	TRBV29-1	SVRVAEAF
TRBJ2-1	TRBV11-3	ASRSRPGAGGNNEQF
TRBJ2-2	TRBV7-8	ASSLNNRGPAGELF
TRBJ2-5	TRBV5-1	ASSVTTGHQETQY
TRBJ1-5	TRBV7-7	ASNDRRRAISNQPQH